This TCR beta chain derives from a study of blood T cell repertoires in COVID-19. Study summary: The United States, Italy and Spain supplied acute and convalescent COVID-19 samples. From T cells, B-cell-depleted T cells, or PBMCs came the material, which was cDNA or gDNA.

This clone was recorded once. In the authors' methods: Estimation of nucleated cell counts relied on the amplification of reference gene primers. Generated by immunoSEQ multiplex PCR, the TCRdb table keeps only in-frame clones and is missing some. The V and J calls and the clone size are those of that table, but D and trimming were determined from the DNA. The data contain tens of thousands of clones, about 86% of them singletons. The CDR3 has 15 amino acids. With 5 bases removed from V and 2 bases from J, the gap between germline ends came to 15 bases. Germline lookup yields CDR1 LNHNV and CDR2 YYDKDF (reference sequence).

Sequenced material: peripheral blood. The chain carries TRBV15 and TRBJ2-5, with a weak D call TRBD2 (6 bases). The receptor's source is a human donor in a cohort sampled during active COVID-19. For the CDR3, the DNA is TGTGCCACCAGCCCCCGGGGGACTCGTCAAGAGACCCAGTACTTC. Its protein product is CATSPRGTRQETQYF.